The 31 T cell receptor beta chains in this list originate from one sample, sequenced in a study of response to subunit inactivated influenza vaccine. TCRdb processed the RT-PCR reads anew with MiXCR; each CDR3 protein has one entry. Found here are about 520,000 distinct CDR3 sequences, 25% of them singletons; the top ten hold 1.9%. The input for sequencing was CD4+ T cells sorted from PBMCs, taken 4 to 6 days after vaccination. The receptors come from a man aged 50 to 59 who received an inactivated influenza vaccine.

CDR3 in amino acids: CASSQDKGGKEKLFF. The CDR3 region has the DNA TGTGCCAGCAGCCAAGATAAGGGCGGGAAGGAAAAACTGTTTTTT. This sequence joins TRBV4-2 and TRBJ1-4; unclear D gene. The CDR3 spans 15 residues. The ends were cut back, 0 bases at V and 8 bases at J, with 13 bases in the middle. CDR1 LGHNA and CDR2 YNFKEQ come from the germline V gene.

The genes are TRBV12-3 or TRBV12-4 and TRBJ2-7; D not certain. Trimming left V 6 bases short and J 7 bases short, with 16 bases between. The CDR3 is 13 amino acids. Here the CDR3 reads CASRTDTIGEQYF. DNA for the CDR3: TGTGCCAGCAGAACCGACACGATCGGGGAGCAGTACTTC.

This clonotype was recorded a few times. The chain couples TRBV12-3 or TRBV12-4 to TRBJ2-4; D is unresolved. The CDR3 totals 15 residues. Trimming stripped 2 bases from V and 1 base from J, with 9 bases between. The CDR3 DNA sequence: TGTGCCAGCAGTTTAATAATAGGCGCCAAAAACATTCAGTACTTC. This translates into CASSLIIGAKNIQYF.

The J gene is TRBJ2-5, the V gene TRBV20-1; 9 bases are a match to TRBD2. The V gene end was trimmed by 3 bases and the J gene end by 1 base; junction bases not matched to a gene: 6. Germline CDR1 DFQATT, CDR2 SNEGSKA (reference sequence). CDR3 length: 15 residues. CDR3 bases: TGCAGTGCTAGGTTGCGGGGGGGATTCCAAGAGACCCAGTACTTC. Its protein is CSARLRGGFQETQYF.

The chain joins TRBV25-1 to TRBJ2-2; TRBD1 is a possible D gene (6 bases). Deletions cut 3 bases from V and 0 bases from J, with 11 bases between. Germline loops: CDR1 MGHDK, CDR2 SYGVNS. The length of the CDR3 is 16 residues. CDR3 protein: CASSDPGTTNTGELFF. Written as DNA, the CDR3 is TGTGCCAGCAGTGATCCCGGGACAACGAACACCGGGGAGCTGTTTTTT.

The chain recombines TRBV7-2 with TRBJ1-1; 7 nucleotides line up with TRBD1. There are 14 residues in the CDR3. CDR1 and CDR2 (germline): SGHTA, FQGNSA. V gave up 4 bases and J gave up 4 bases; unmatched junction bases: 6. The CDR3 loop reads CASSYLTGATEAFF. CDR3 bases: TGTGCCAGCAGCTACCTAACAGGGGCCACTGAAGCTTTCTTT.

This chain connects TRBV20-1 to TRBJ2-1; possible D gene TRBD2, 9 bases. The CDR3 sequence is 15 residues long. Trimming pared 2 bases from V and 8 bases from J, leaving 19 bases between. CDR1 is DFQATT and CDR2 is SNEGSKA in the germline V gene (reference sequence). DNA for the CDR3: TGCAGTGCTAGATCAGGGGGCGGGGGGGCGGATGAGCAGTTCTTC. The encoded protein is CSARSGGGGADEQFF.

The CDR3 DNA reads as TGTGCCAGCAGGCACGGGGGGCGATCCTACGAGCAGTACTTC. As protein: CASRHGGRSYEQYF. V gene TRBV11-2 combines with J gene TRBJ2-7; D perhaps matches TRBD2 (7 bases). V was clipped by 6 bases and J by 1 base, with 13 bases between them. Germline CDR1 reads SGHAT; CDR2 reads FQNNGV. This CDR3 has 14 residues.

The chain uses TRBV12-3 or TRBV12-4 and TRBJ2-1, with 11 bases identical to TRBD2. The V segment lost 6 bases and the J segment 8 bases; nucleotides outside the gene matches: 9. This CDR3 spans 15 amino acids. The CDR3 is CASSPGTSGGDEQFF. CDR3 bases: TGTGCCAGCAGCCCCGGGACTAGCGGTGGGGATGAGCAGTTCTTC.

The chain uses TRBV5-1 and TRBJ2-3; D is undetermined. Trimming left V 3 bases short and J 4 bases short, with 12 bases between. The CDR3 runs to 14 residues. Germline CDR1 and CDR2: SGHRS and YFSETQ. CDR3 sequence reads: CASSSGTPADTQYF. CDR3 in DNA: TGCGCCAGCAGCTCGGGCACTCCAGCAGATACGCAGTATTTT. The whole variable domain, remainder taken from reference TRBV5-1 and TRBJ2-3, is KAGVTQTPRYLIKTRGQQVTLSCSPISGHRSVSWYQQTPGQGLQFLFEYFSETQRNKGNFPGRFSGRQFSNSRSEMNVSTLELGDSALYLCASSSGTPADTQYFGPGTRLTVL.

This clonotype was detected ten times or more. The J gene is TRBJ2-5, the V gene TRBV20-1; TRBD1 is a possible D gene (5 bases). Trimming pared 5 bases from V and 2 bases from J, leaving 18 bases between. This CDR3 is 15 amino acids long. Per the germline V gene, CDR1 is DFQATT and CDR2 is SNEGSKA (reference sequence). This chain's CDR3 is CSASIRKTVQETQYF. The CDR3 bases are TGCAGTGCTTCCATCAGGAAGACAGTGCAAGAGACCCAGTACTTC.

This clonotype was seen repeatedly, ten times or more. The CDR3 loop reads CSARGQTYEQYF. The CDR3 DNA reads TGCAGTGCTAGGGGCCAGACCTACGAGCAGTACTTC. The chain links TRBV20-1 to TRBJ2-7; D not resolved. The CDR3 has 12 amino acids. Deletions cut 3 bases from V and 2 bases from J, with 8 bases between. The germline CDR1 and CDR2 sequences are DFQATT and SNEGSKA (reference sequence).

This rearrangement joins TRBV21-1 to TRBJ1-5. TRBV21-1 is annotated as a pseudogene. CDR3 size: 18 residues. CDR3 loop: CASNPPGLALFGNQPQHF. The CDR3 region has the DNA TGTGCCAGCAACCCTCCGGGACTGGCGTTATTTGGCAATCAGCCCCAGCATTTT.

This chain links TRBV20-1 with TRBJ1-1; weak D call: TRBD1 (6 bases). Trimming removed 1 base from V and 1 base from J, with 10 bases in between. The CDR3 covers 14 residues. Germline CDR1 and CDR2: DFQATT and SNEGSKA (reference sequence). DNA for the CDR3: TGCAGTGCTAGAGGGGTAGGGGGGAACACTGAAGCTTTCTTT. This translates into CSARGVGGNTEAFF.

The genes are TRBV11-2 and TRBJ2-1; D possibly corresponds to TRBD2 (6 bases). CDR1 is SGHAT and CDR2 is FQNNGV in the germline V gene. Between the trimmed V and J ends, which lost 3 bases and 0 bases, there was a span of 15 bases. This CDR3 has 17 residues. The CDR3 here is CASSFVSGASSYNEQFF. Here the CDR3 DNA reads TGTGCCAGCAGCTTTGTTAGCGGTGCTAGCTCCTACAATGAGCAGTTCTTC.

The chain has TRBV9 and TRBJ1-1; D not certain. The CDR3 loop spans 15 amino acids. Germline CDR1 reads SGDLS; CDR2 reads YYNGEE. Trimming cost V 0 bases and J 1 base, with 10 bases left between them. CDR3 bases: TGTGCCAGCAGCGTAGCTAGACCCACGAACACTGAAGCTTTCTTT. Protein product: CASSVARPTNTEAFF.

This clonotype showed up just a few times. The gene calls are TRBV5-1 and TRBJ2-1, with D possibly TRBD2 on 7 matching bases. V lost 0 bases, J lost 4 bases, and 17 bases lay in between. CDR1 is SGHRS and CDR2 is YFSETQ in the germline V gene. The CDR3 runs 17 residues. The CDR3 loop reads CASSLGGGTITYNEQFF. The CDR3 DNA follows: TGCGCCAGCAGCTTGGGAGGGGGGACTATCACGTACAATGAGCAGTTCTTC.

This clonotype was seen a handful of times. This chain joins TRBV20-1 and TRBJ2-1; tentative D call: TRBD2 (5 bases). Deletions cut 5 bases from V and 6 bases from J, with 8 bases between. This CDR3 contains 11 residues. CDR1 is DFQATT, CDR2 SNEGSKA, per germline (reference sequence). CDR3 DNA sequence: TGCAGTGCTTTCGGGGTCAATGAGCAGTTCTTC. It is translated as CSAFGVNEQFF.

This sequence joins TRBV6-4 and TRBJ1-2, with TRBD1 as a possible D gene (5 bases). Germline loops: CDR1 MRHNA, CDR2 SNTAGT. V was clipped by 6 bases and J by 4 bases, with 12 bases between them. The CDR3 extends over 13 amino acids. The CDR3 here is CASSWEGSYGYTF. CDR3 nucleotides: TGTGCCAGCAGCTGGGAGGGGAGCTATGGCTACACCTTC.

The chain combines TRBV5-1 with TRBJ2-5, with D perhaps TRBD2 (5 bases). The germline gives CDR1 SGHRS, CDR2 YFSETQ. The CDR3 is 14 amino acids. The V and J ends lost 1 base and 0 bases respectively, with 7 bases between them. The CDR3 region has the DNA TGCGCCAGCAGCTTGTCGGGGTACCAAGAGACCCAGTACTTC. It codes for CASSLSGYQETQYF.

The rearrangement uses TRBV9 and TRBJ2-1; weak D call: TRBD1 (6 bases). CDR1 is SGDLS, CDR2 YYNGEE, per germline. The CDR3 contains 16 residues. V shed 0 bases and J shed 4 bases, with 14 bases lying between them. CDR3 residues: CASSVGGGAGYNEQFF. The DNA for the CDR3 is TGTGCCAGCAGCGTAGGAGGGGGAGCAGGATACAATGAGCAGTTCTTC.

The gene calls are TRBV6-1 and TRBJ2-7; D possibly corresponds to TRBD2 (5 bases). Looked up from germline, CDR1 is MNHNS and CDR2 is SASEGT. The V gene lost 8 bases and the J gene lost 5 bases, with 16 bases spanning the gap. This CDR3 has 13 amino acids. The CDR3 nucleotides are TGTGCCAGCCCCCATGGGGAGTCCAACGAGCAGTACTTC. Encoded protein: CASPHGESNEQYF.

The chain combines TRBV7-9 with TRBJ2-7, with a possible D match to TRBD1 (5 bases). This CDR3 is 14 amino acids long. Germline V lookup: CDR1 SEHNR, CDR2 FQNEAQ (reference sequence). V was shortened by 1 base and J by 4 bases, with 11 bases between the two germline ends. The CDR3 reads CASSLGGQTYEQYF. CDR3 nucleotides: TGTGCCAGCAGCTTAGGTGGACAAACTTACGAGCAGTACTTC.

This clonotype was recorded only once. The V and J genes are TRBV15 and TRBJ2-7; D may be TRBD1 (5 bases). The germline V gene has CDR1 LNHNV and CDR2 YYDKDF (reference sequence). The ends were cut back, 0 bases at V and 2 bases at J, with 11 bases in the middle. The CDR3 is made up of 15 amino acids. The CDR3 here is CATSRDPKGTYEQYF. In DNA form, the CDR3 reads TGTGCCACCAGCAGAGATCCTAAGGGGACCTACGAGCAGTACTTC.

This rearrangement joins TRBV6-4 to TRBJ2-2, with D perhaps matching TRBD1 or TRBD2 (5 bases each). CDR1 MRHNA and CDR2 SNTAGT come from the germline V gene. This CDR3 spans 13 amino acids. Trimming cost V 4 bases and J 8 bases, with 11 bases left between them. The CDR3 region is CASSVGDRGELFF. CDR3 nucleotide sequence: TGTGCCAGCAGTGTTGGGGACCGAGGGGAGCTGTTTTTT.

In this sample, this clonotype turned up once. The chain recombines TRBV28 with TRBJ1-5, with D uncertain. V lost 7 bases and J 9 bases, leaving 19 bases between the germline ends. The CDR3 runs to 14 residues. Germline CDR1 is MDHEN and CDR2 is SYDVKM. CDR3 amino acids: CASKPTQRAWPQHF. CDR3 nucleotides: TGTGCCAGCAAACCAACACAGCGGGCCTGGCCCCAGCATTTT.

The genes are TRBV4-1 and TRBJ2-7; 10 bases are a match to TRBD2. The trim removed 1 base at V and 4 bases at J, leaving 13 bases unmatched. The CDR3 is 18 residues long. Germline CDR1 and CDR2: MGHRA and YSYEKL. CDR3 in DNA: TGCGCCAGCAGCCAAGTGGGGGCCCTAGCGGGAGCTTCGTACGAGCAGTACTTC. Translation: CASSQVGALAGASYEQYF.

The rearrangement uses TRBV6-5 and TRBJ2-2; D possibly corresponds to TRBD2 (6 bases). Germline V lookup: CDR1 MNHEY, CDR2 SVGAGI. CDR3 length: 16 amino acids. The V end was cut by 0 bases, the J end by 3 bases, with 11 bases between. The CDR3 protein is CASSYSGGWDTGELFF. The CDR3 nucleotides read TGTGCCAGCAGTTACTCAGGAGGGTGGGACACCGGGGAGCTGTTTTTT.

The chain carries TRBV12-3 or TRBV12-4 and TRBJ1-3; maybe TRBD1 (5 bases). The germline V and J ends were trimmed by 5 bases and 4 bases, with 12 bases remaining between them. The CDR3 runs to 14 residues. This CDR3 is CASSQGIAGNTIYF. CDR3 sequence (DNA): TGTGCCAGCAGTCAGGGTATTGCGGGAAACACCATATATTTT.

There are a few counts of this clonotype. The J gene is TRBJ1-3, the V gene TRBV7-6, with a possible D match to TRBD1 (6 bases). The V gene lost 3 bases and the J gene lost 1 base, with 10 bases spanning the gap. Looked up from germline, CDR1 is SGHVS and CDR2 is FNYEAQ. The CDR3 contains 15 residues. In nucleotides, the CDR3 is TGTGCCAGCAGCTTGGACAGACGATCTGGAAACACCATATATTTT. It codes for CASSLDRRSGNTIYF. Looking up the rest from reference TRBV7-6 and TRBJ1-3 gives the full variable domain: GAGVSQSPRYKVTKRGQDVALRCDPISGHVSLYWYRQALGQGPEFLTYFNYEAQQDKSGLPNDRFSAERPEGSISTLTIQRTEQRDSAMYRCASSLDRRSGNTIYFGEGSWLTVV.

A few counts support this clonotype. The chain couples TRBV28 to TRBJ2-3; 12 bases agree with TRBD2. CDR1 and CDR2 from the germline V gene are MDHEN and SYDVKM. Unmatched junction bases numbered 8, after V lost 6 bases and J lost 7 bases. CDR3 size: 15 residues. The CDR3 is CASRRLAGGRNTQYF. Here the CDR3 DNA reads TGTGCCAGCAGGCGTCTAGCGGGAGGGCGGAATACGCAGTATTTT.